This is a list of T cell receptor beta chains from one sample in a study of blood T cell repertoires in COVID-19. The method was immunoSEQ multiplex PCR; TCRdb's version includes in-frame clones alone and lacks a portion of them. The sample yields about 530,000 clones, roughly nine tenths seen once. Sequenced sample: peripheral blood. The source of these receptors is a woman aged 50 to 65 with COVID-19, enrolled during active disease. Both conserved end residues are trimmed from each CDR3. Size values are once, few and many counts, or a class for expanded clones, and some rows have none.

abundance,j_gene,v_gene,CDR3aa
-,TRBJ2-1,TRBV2,ASSGLAGVPNEQF
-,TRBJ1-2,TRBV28,ASRGQGEYSYGYT
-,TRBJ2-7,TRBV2,ASSGGQGGLGEQY
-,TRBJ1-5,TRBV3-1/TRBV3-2,ASSQDAGRGQALSQPQH
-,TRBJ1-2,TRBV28,ASSLAGGYGYT
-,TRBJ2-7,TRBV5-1,ASSFQAQGHYEQY
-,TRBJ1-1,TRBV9,ASSPRQGGNTEAF
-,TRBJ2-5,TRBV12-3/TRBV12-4,ASNRGGFWTQY
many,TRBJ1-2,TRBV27,ASSPRGTGHGYT
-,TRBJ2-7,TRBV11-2,ASSRGGVAGEYEQY
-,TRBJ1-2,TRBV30,ARTQGGSYYGYT
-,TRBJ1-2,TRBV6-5,ASSTYRDRDYGYT
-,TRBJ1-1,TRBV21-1,ASSCLRGRRNTEAF
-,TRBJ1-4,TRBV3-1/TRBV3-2,ASSHQNEKLF
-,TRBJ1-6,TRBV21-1,ASSPGGGLGSPLH
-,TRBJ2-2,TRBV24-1,ATSDRDRATGELF
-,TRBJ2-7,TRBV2,ASARQGYSYEQY
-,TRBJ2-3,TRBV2,ASSEVGGQGRDTQY
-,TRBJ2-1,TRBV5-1,ASSPRGGKDNEQF
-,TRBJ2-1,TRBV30,AWISGTSGENEQF
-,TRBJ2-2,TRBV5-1,ASSFQGNTGELF
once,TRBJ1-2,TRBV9,ASSVIDNNYGYT
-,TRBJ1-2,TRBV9,ASSVAPFSRAGGYT
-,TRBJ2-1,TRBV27,ASSLALWHEQF
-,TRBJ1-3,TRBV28,ASSLGQFYSGNTIY
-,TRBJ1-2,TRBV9,ASSALPTVYGYT
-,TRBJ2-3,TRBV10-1,ASSDTSGGVTDTQY
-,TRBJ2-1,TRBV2,AGSSGGISYNEQF
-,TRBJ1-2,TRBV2,ASSGQGTNYGYT
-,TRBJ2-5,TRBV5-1,ASSLVASGGAHETQY
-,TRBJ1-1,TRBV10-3,AISEQGAGDTEAF
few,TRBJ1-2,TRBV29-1,SVEESRGAGGYT
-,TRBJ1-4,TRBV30,AWGWTGRSREKLF
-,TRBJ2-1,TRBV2,ASSETLTGRGINEQF
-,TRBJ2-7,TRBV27,ASSSGTGGYEQY
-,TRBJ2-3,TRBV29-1,SVLTGVGADTQY
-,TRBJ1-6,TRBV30,AWSIGTGSGNSPLH
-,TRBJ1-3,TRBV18,ASSPPGTPSGNTIY
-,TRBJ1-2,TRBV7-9,ASSLNQGIFYGYT
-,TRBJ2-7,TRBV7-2,ASSLAGAPPYEQY
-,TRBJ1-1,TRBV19,ATQIPGQGAGTEAF
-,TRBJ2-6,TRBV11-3,ASSQGGASGANVLT
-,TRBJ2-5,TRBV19,ASSPPGGEETQY
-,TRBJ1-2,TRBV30,AWSYSGNYGYT
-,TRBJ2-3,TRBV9,ASSSRTSPDTQY
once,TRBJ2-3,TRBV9,ASSPGGEDTDTQY
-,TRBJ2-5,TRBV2,ATHRQKQETQY
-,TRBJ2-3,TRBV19,ASMGIRGRPTDTQY
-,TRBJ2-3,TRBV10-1,ASSGAGGLKDTQY
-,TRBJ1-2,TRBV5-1,ASSFWAKRTFYGYT
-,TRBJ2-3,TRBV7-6,ASSTSPENTQY
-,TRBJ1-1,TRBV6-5,ASIGVLYTEAF
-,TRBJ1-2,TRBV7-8,ASSLQGSDGYT
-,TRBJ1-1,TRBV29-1,SGYRGVNTEAF
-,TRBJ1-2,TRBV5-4,ASRQGTTYGYT
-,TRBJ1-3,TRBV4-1,ASSQGQGLGNTIY
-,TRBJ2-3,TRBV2,ATMNRADTPY
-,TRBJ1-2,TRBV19,ASSRGHPNYGYT